This TCR beta chain comes out of a study of T cell repertoires in cytomegalovirus infection. Turning to this clonotype: Its matching antigen is unknown.

Germline loops: CDR1 SNHLY, CDR2 FYNNEI. The CDR3 runs 15 residues. V lost 4 bases and J lost 8, with 20 bases in between. Study-wide points: Identification of carriers of CMV plus the relevant HLA was achieved through cumulative public TCR beta family frequency.

Using its own MiXCR run on the reads, TCRdb lists one record per CDR3 protein. The sample has roughly 180,000 distinct CDR3 sequences, 28% seen once. The chain couples TRBV2 to TRBJ1-2; D gene uncertain. The sequence came from a human donor in good health (CMV status not recorded). Some clones in this sample may be carry-over from other donors' samples. Sequencing used PBMCs. CDR3 loop: CASSGTVAAVQGYTF. CDR3 bases: TGTGCCAGCAGTGGTACTGTGGCCGCGGTACAGGGCTACACCTTC.